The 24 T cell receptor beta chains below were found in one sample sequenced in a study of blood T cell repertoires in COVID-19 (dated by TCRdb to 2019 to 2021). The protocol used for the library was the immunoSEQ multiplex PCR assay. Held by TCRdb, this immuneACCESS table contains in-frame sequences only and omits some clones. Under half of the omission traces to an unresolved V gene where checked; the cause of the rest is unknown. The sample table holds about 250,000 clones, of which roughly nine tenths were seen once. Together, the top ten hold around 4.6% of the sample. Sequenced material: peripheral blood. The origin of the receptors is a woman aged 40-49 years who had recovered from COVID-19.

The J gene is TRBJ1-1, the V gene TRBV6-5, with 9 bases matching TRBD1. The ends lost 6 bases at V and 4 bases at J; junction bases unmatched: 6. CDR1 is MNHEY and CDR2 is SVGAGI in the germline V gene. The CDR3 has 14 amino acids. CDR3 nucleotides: TGTGCCAGCAGCAGTACAGGGGGCAGCACTGAAGCTTTCTTT. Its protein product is CASSSTGGSTEAFF.

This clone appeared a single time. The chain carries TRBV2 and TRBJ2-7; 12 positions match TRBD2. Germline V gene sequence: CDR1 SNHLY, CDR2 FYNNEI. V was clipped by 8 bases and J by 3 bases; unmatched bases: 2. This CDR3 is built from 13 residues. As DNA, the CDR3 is TGTGCCAGCGGGGGACTAGCGGGCTACGAGCAGTACGTC. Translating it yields CASGGLAGYEQYV.

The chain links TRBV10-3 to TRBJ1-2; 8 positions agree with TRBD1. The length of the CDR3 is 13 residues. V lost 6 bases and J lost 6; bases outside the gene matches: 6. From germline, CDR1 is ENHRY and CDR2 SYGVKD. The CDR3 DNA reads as TGTGCCATCAGCCTACAGGGGGGCAATGGCTACACCTTC. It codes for CAISLQGGNGYTF.

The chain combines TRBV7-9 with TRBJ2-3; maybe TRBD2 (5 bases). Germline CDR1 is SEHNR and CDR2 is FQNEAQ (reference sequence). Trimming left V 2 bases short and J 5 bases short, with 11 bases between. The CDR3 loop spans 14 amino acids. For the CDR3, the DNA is TGTGCCAGCAGCTTAAGAGGGAGCGGAGATACGCAGTATTTT. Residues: CASSLRGSGDTQYF.

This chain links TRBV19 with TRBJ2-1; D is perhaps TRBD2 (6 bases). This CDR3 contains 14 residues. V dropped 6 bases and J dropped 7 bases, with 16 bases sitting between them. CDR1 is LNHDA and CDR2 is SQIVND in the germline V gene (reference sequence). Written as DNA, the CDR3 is TGTGCCAGTAGGCTTGGAGGGGCCCCGAATGAGCAGTTCTTC. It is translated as CASRLGGAPNEQFF. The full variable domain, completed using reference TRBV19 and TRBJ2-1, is DGGITQSPKYLFRKEGQNVTLSCEQNLNHDAMYWYRQDPGQGLRLIYYSQIVNDFQKGDIAEGYSVSREKKESFPLTVTSAQKNPTAFYLCASRLGGAPNEQFFGPGTRLTVL.

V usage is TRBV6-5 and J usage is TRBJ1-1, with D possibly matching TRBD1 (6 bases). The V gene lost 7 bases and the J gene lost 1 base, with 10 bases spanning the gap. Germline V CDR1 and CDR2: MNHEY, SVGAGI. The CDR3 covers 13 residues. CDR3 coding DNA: TGTGCCAGCAATTCACAGGGGAACACTGAAGCTTTCTTT. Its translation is CASNSQGNTEAFF.

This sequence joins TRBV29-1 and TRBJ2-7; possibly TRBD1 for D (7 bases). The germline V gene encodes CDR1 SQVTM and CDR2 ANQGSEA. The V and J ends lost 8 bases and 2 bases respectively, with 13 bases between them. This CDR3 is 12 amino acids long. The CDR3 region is CSFRGAPYEQYV. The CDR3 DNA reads TGCAGCTTCAGGGGGGCCCCCTACGAGCAGTACGTC.

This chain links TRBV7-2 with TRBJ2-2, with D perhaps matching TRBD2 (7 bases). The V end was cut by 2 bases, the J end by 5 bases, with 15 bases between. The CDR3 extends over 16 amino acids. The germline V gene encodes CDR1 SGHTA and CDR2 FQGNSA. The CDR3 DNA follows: TGTGCCAGCAGCTTAATGGCTAGCGGACAGACCGGGGAGCTGTTTTTT. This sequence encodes CASSLMASGQTGELFF.

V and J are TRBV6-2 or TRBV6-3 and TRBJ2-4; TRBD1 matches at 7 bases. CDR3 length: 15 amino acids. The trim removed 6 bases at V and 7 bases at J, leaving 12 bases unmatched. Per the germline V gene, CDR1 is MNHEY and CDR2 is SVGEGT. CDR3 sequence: CASSKLDRDRNIQYF. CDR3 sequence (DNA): TGTGCCAGCAGCAAGCTTGACAGGGACCGGAACATTCAGTACTTC.

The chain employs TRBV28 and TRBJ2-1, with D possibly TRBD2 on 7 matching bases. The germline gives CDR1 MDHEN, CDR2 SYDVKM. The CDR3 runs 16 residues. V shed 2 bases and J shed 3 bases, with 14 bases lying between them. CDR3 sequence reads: CASSLAGGGLYNEQFF. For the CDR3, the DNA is TGTGCCAGCAGTTTAGCGGGCGGGGGCCTCTACAATGAGCAGTTCTTC. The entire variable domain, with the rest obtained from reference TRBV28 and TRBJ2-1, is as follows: DVKVTQSSRYLVKRTGEKVFLECVQDMDHENMFWYRQDPGLGLRLIYFSYDVKMKEKGDIPEGYSVSREKKERFSLILESASTNQTSMYLCASSLAGGGLYNEQFFGPGTRLTVL.

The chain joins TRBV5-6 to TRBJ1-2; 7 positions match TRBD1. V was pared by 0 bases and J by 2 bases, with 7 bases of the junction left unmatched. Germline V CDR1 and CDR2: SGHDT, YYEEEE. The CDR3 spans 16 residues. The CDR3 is CASSLGYRGGNYGYTF. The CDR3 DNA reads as TGTGCCAGCAGCTTGGGGTACAGGGGAGGAAACTATGGCTACACCTTC.

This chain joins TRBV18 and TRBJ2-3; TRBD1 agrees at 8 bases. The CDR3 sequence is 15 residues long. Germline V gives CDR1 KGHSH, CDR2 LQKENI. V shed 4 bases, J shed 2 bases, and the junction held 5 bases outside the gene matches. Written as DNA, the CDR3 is TGTGCCAGCTCACGGACAGGGAGCCCCACAGATACGCAGTATTTT. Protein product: CASSRTGSPTDTQYF.

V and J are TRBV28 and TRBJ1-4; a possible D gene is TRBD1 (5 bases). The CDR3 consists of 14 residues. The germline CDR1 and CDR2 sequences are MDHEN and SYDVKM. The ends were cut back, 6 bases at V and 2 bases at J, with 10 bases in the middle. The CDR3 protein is CASSPDSTNEKLFF. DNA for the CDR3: TGTGCCAGCAGCCCAGACAGCACTAATGAAAAACTGTTTTTT.

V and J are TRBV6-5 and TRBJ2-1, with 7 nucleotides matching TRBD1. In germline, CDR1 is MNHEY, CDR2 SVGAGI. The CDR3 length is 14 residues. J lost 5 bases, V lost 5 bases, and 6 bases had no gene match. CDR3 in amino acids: CASSLTDRDNEQFF. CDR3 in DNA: TGTGCCAGCAGTCTTACAGACAGGGACAATGAGCAGTTCTTC.

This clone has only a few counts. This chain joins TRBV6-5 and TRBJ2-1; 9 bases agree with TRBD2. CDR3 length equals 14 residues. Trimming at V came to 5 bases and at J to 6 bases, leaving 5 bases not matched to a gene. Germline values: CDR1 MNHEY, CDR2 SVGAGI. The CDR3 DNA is TGTGCCAGCAGTACAGCGGGAGGTGTCAATGAGCAGTTCTTC. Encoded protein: CASSTAGGVNEQFF.

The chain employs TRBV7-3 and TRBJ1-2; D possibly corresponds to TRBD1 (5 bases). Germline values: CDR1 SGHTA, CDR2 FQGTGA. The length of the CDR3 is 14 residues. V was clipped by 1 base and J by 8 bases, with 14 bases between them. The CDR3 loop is CASSLSVMGGGYTF. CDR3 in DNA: TGTGCCAGCAGCTTAAGCGTGATGGGGGGAGGCTACACCTTC.

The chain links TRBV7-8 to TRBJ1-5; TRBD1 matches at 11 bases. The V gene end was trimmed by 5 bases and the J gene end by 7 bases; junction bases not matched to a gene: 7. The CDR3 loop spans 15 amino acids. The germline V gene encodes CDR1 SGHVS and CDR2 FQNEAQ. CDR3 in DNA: TGTGCCAGCAGCCAGGACAGGGGGCGCGTCCAGCCCCAGCATTTT. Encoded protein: CASSQDRGRVQPQHF.

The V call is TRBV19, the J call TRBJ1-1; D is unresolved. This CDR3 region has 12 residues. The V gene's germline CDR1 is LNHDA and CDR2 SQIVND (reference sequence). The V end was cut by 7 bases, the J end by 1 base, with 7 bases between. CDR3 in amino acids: CASNWWNTEAFF. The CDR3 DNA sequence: TGTGCCAGTAACTGGTGGAACACTGAAGCTTTCTTT.

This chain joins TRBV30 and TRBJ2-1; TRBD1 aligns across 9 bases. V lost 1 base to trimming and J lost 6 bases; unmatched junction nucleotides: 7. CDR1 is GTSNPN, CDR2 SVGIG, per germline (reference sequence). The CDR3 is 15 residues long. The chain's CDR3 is CAWSDTGQGLNEQFF. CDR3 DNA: TGTGCCTGGAGTGACACGGGACAGGGTCTCAATGAGCAGTTCTTC.

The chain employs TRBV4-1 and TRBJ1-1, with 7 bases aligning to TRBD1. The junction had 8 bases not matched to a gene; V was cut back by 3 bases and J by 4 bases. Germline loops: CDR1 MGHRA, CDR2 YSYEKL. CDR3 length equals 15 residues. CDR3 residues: CASSQRDSAATEAFF. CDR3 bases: TGCGCCAGCAGCCAGAGGGACAGTGCGGCCACTGAAGCTTTCTTT.

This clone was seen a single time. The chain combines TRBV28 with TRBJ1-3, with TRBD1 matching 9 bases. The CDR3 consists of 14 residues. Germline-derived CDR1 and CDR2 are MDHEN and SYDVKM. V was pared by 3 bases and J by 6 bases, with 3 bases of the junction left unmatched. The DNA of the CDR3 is TGTGCCAGCAGTTTGGACAGGGGAGAAAACACCATATATTTT. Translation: CASSLDRGENTIYF.

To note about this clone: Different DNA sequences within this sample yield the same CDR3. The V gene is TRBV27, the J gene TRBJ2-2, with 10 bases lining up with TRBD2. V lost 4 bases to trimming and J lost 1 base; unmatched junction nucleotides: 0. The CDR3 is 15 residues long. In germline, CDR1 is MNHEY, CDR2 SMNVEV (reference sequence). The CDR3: CASSSSGRNTGELFF. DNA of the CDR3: TGTGCCAGCAGTTCTAGCGGGAGGAACACCGGGGAGCTGTTTTTT.

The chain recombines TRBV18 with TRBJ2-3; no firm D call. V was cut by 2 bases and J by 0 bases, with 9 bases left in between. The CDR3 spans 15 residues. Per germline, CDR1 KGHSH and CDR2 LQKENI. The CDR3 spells CASSPGTISTDTQYF. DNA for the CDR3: TGTGCCAGCTCACCAGGAACTATTAGCACAGATACGCAGTATTTT.

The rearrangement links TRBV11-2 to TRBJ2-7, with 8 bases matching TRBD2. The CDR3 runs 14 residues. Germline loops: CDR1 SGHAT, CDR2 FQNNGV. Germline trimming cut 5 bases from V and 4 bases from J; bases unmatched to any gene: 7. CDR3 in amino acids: CASSLGSSGYEQYV. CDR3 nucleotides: TGTGCCAGCAGCCTAGGCTCTAGCGGGTACGAGCAGTACGTC.